This T cell receptor (beta chain) derives from a study of CD8 T cells in ankylosing spondylitis. Notes on the study in general: As reported, disease-linked clones showed significant enrichment in matched ankylosing spondylitis synovial fluid. A motif of under 10 highly homologous TCR beta variants was seen as apparently characteristic of ankylosing spondylitis blood. Peripheral blood held disease-linked clones only at relatively low frequency, and these were CD8+.

Library preparation for TCR beta used quantitative 5'-RACE with molecular barcodes. One entry per CDR3 protein results from TCRdb running MiXCR on the 5' RACE reads. Here the sample spans roughly 170,000 distinct CDR3 sequences, roughly 10% being singletons. This clonotype was picked up many times. Antigen specificity is unknown. CDR1 is SQVTM, CDR2 ANQGSEA, per germline. CDR3 length: 15 amino acids. With 4 bases removed from V and 5 bases from J, the gap between germline ends came to 18 bases. Specimen: blood, either unsorted or a sorted T cell fraction (not recorded which). This clonotype originated in a female donor with ankylosing spondylitis or in good health (not recorded which). This sequence joins TRBV29-1 and TRBJ2-1; D may correspond to TRBD1 or TRBD2 (5 bases each). The CDR3 DNA sequence: TGCAGCGTTGGGGGCGACTCACTGAGGGACAATGAGCAGTTCTTC. Translating it yields CSVGGDSLRDNEQFF.